Below, 18 T cell receptor beta chains from the same sample are listed, as sequenced in a study of chemoradiotherapy in HPV16-positive cancers. Clones were sequenced by immunoSEQ multiplex PCR, and TCRdb holds only the in-frame ones, with some missing. The table has under 50,000 clones, around three quarters seen once. Sample: blood, taken from a patient who underwent chemoradiotherapy. The receptors derive from a human donor with HPV-associated anogenital cancer.

The chain uses TRBV19 and TRBJ2-7; the D gene is possibly TRBD2 (5 bases). Germline V gives CDR1 LNHDA, CDR2 SQIVND (reference sequence). Deletions cut 5 bases from V and 4 bases from J, with 15 bases between. CDR3 size: 14 residues. The CDR3 sequence: CASSHPGSLYEQYF. CDR3 DNA sequence: TGTGCCAGTAGTCACCCGGGGTCCCTATACGAGCAGTACTTC.

The CDR3 sequence is CASSGDRGGPGGYTF. The CDR3 nucleotides are TGTGCCAGCAGTGGAGACAGAGGAGGGCCGGGAGGCTACACCTTC. The V gene is TRBV2, the J gene TRBJ1-2; D might be TRBD1 (5 bases). V gave up 4 bases and J gave up 8 bases, with 20 bases separating them. CDR3 length equals 15 residues. Germline V lookup: CDR1 SNHLY, CDR2 FYNNEI.

The chain uses TRBV5-1 and TRBJ1-1; no definite D call. The CDR3 runs 14 residues. Germline CDR1 SGHRS, CDR2 YFSETQ. V lost 0 bases and J lost 1, with 7 bases in between. The DNA for the CDR3 is TGCGCCAGCAGCTTGGGGACTGAGAACACTGAAGCTTTCTTT. Protein sequence: CASSLGTENTEAFF.

V is TRBV18 and J is TRBJ1-5; a possible D gene is TRBD1 (5 bases). This CDR3 has 13 residues. The V end was cut by 3 bases, the J end by 5 bases, with 8 bases between. CDR1 is KGHSH, CDR2 LQKENI, per germline. CDR3 in amino acids: CASSPGEDQPQHF. CDR3 DNA sequence: TGTGCCAGCTCACCGGGGGAAGATCAGCCCCAGCATTTT.

This clone occurred a few times. CDR3 nucleotide sequence: TGCGCCAGCAGCCAAGATAACACGGGAGAGACCCAGTACTTC. Protein: CASSQDNTGETQYF. The chain links TRBV4-1 to TRBJ2-5, with D uncertain. Germline V gene sequence: CDR1 MGHRA, CDR2 YSYEKL. Trimming stripped 0 bases from V and 4 bases from J, with 9 bases between. CDR3 length: 14 residues.

The rearrangement links TRBV18 to TRBJ2-1, with 8 bases aligning to TRBD2. V gave up 6 bases and J gave up 3 bases; unmatched junction bases: 10. The CDR3 length is 16 residues. CDR1 KGHSH and CDR2 LQKENI come from the germline V gene. The CDR3 region is CASSPLGRGGYNEQFF. The CDR3 DNA reads TGTGCCAGCTCCCCCCTGGGTCGGGGGGGCTACAATGAGCAGTTCTTC.

This rearrangement joins TRBV7-6 to TRBJ2-3; perhaps TRBD2 as D (6 bases). V shed 5 bases and J shed 2 bases, with 11 bases lying between them. This CDR3 is 14 amino acids long. Germline loops: CDR1 SGHVS, CDR2 FNYEAQ. CDR3 DNA sequence: TGTGCCAGCAGCCCGTGGGGGGTCACAGATACGCAGTATTTT. It codes for CASSPWGVTDTQYF.

CDR3 nucleotide sequence: TGTGCCACCCTAGGGGCTACGGGTTCGGGCAAAAACATTCAGTACTTC. Translation: CATLGATGSGKNIQYF. The V call is TRBV19, the J call TRBJ2-4; D is perhaps TRBD1 (5 bases). V lost 10 bases, J lost 3 bases, and 22 bases lay in between. The CDR3 length is 16 residues. CDR1 is LNHDA and CDR2 is SQIVND in the germline V gene (reference sequence).

The rearrangement links TRBV5-1 to TRBJ2-2; D might be TRBD1 (5 bases). The CDR3 is 18 amino acids. Germline V CDR1 and CDR2: SGHRS, YFSETQ. The V and J ends lost 0 bases and 0 bases respectively, with 15 bases between them. The DNA for the CDR3 is TGCGCCAGCAGCTTGGCAGACAGATTCTCCGCGAACACCGGGGAGCTGTTTTTT. Protein product: CASSLADRFSANTGELFF.

V usage is TRBV20-1 and J usage is TRBJ2-5, with D unclear. Looked up from germline, CDR1 is DFQATT and CDR2 is SNEGSKA (reference sequence). V was cut by 3 bases and J by 5 bases, with 7 bases left in between. The CDR3 consists of 11 residues. This CDR3 reads CSARSEETQYF. CDR3 bases: TGCAGTGCTAGGTCAGAGGAGACCCAGTACTTC.

The chain is built from TRBV6-1 and TRBJ1-2, with a tentative D call TRBD1 (5 bases). The germline V and J ends were trimmed by 3 bases and 4 bases, with 15 bases remaining between them. Germline CDR1 and CDR2: MNHNS and SASEGT. The CDR3 runs 15 residues. This CDR3 reads CASSEFPRDTYGYTF. For the CDR3, the DNA is TGTGCCAGCAGTGAGTTCCCCAGGGATACCTATGGCTACACCTTC.

The genes are TRBV10-3 and TRBJ2-5; perhaps D is TRBD1 or TRBD2 (5 bases each). V lost 3 bases, J lost 2 bases, and 16 bases lay in between. CDR1 ENHRY and CDR2 SYGVKD come from the germline V gene. The CDR3 consists of 16 residues. In DNA, the CDR3 is TGTGCCATCAGTGACGGTCAGGGCTCGGGGCAAGAGACCCAGTACTTC. Its translation is CAISDGQGSGQETQYF.

V and J are TRBV13 and TRBJ2-2; weak D call: TRBD1 (5 bases). CDR1 is PRHDT, CDR2 FYEKMQ, per germline (reference sequence). This CDR3 spans 15 amino acids. V gave up 1 base and J gave up 2 bases, with 8 bases separating them. CDR3 DNA sequence: TGTGCCAGCAGCTTAGAAAGGGGAAACACCGGGGAGCTGTTTTTT. Its translation: CASSLERGNTGELFF.

V and J are TRBV19 and TRBJ1-1; no definite D call. Germline V gene sequence: CDR1 LNHDA, CDR2 SQIVND (reference sequence). V was trimmed by 5 bases and J by 8 bases, leaving 9 bases between them. This CDR3 has 11 amino acids. The CDR3 region has the DNA TGTGCCAGTAGTGAGTTGGCAGAAGCTTTCTTT. Translation gives CASSELAEAFF.

The chain joins TRBV7-9 to TRBJ1-4; D remains unclear. Trimming took 3 bases from V and 0 from J, leaving 8 bases between them. In germline, CDR1 is SEHNR, CDR2 FQNEAQ (reference sequence). The CDR3 length is 15 residues. CDR3 residues: CASSLSAATNEKLFF. The CDR3 coding sequence is TGTGCCAGCAGCTTGTCAGCTGCAACTAATGAAAAACTGTTTTTT.

In this sample, this clone turned up once. This rearrangement joins TRBV9 to TRBJ2-7; D not resolved. The CDR3 is made up of 15 amino acids. CDR1 is SGDLS, CDR2 YYNGEE, per germline. V lost 0 bases and J lost 0, with 10 bases in between. The CDR3 DNA reads TGTGCCAGCAGCGTAGGGACCCAGAGCTCCTACGAGCAGTACTTC. The encoded protein is CASSVGTQSSYEQYF.

This clone came up once. V gene TRBV12-2 combines with J gene TRBJ1-2. TRBV12-2 is shown as a pseudogene. The CDR3 loop spans 15 amino acids. The CDR3: CASRPRRSGLRGYTF. CDR3 DNA: TGTGCAAGTCGCCCTAGGAGGTCGGGCCTAAGGGGCTACACCTTC.

The chain recombines TRBV4-2 with TRBJ2-3; D gene ambiguous. The germline gives CDR1 LGHNA, CDR2 YNFKEQ. This CDR3 has 19 residues. V lost 4 bases, J lost 0 bases, and 23 bases lay in between. The CDR3 DNA follows: TGTGCCAGCAGCCTACAACTTGCGGCGCCGGGTACAAGCACAGATACGCAGTATTTT. Translated: CASSLQLAAPGTSTDTQYF.